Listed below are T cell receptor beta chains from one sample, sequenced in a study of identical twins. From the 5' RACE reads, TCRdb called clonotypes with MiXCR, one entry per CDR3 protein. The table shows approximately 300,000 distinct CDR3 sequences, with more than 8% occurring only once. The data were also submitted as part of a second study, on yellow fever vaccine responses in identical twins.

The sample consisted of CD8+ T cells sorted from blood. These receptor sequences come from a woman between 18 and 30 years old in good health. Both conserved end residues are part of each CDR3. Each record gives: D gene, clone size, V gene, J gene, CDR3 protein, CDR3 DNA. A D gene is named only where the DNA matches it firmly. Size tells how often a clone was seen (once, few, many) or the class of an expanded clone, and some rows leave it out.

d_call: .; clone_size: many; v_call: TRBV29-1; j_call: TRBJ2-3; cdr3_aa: CSVEDRENADTQYF; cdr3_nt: TGCAGCGTTGAAGATCGGGAGAACGCAGATACGCAGTATTTT
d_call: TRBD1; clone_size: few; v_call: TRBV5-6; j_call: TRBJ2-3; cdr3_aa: CASSLEGADPSTDTQYF; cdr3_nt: TGTGCCAGCAGCTTGGAGGGGGCGGATCCTAGCACAGATACGCAGTATTTT
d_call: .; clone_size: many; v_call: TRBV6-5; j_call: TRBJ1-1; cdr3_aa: CASSYRDPNTEAFF; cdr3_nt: TGTGCCAGCAGTTACAGGGATCCGAACACTGAAGCTTTCTTT
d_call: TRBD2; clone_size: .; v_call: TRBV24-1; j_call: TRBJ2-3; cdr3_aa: CATSPASGEADTQYF; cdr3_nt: TGTGCCACCAGCCCGGCTAGCGGGGAGGCAGATACGCAGTATTTT
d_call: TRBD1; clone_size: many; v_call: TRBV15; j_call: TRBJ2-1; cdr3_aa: CATSTIEQGVWDEQFF; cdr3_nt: TGTGCCACCAGCACGATAGAACAGGGGGTCTGGGATGAGCAGTTCTTC
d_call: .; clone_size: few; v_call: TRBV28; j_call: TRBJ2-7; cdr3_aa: CASSPVPGRAYEQYF; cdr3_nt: TGTGCCAGCAGTCCGGTTCCGGGCAGAGCCTACGAGCAGTACTTC
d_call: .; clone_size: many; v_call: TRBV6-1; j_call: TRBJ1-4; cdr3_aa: CASREDSNEKLFF; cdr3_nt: TGTGCCAGCAGGGAAGACAGCAATGAAAAACTGTTTTTT
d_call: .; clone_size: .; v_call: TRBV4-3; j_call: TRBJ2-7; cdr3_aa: CASSVPYPHSYEQYF; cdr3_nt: TGCGCCAGCAGCGTCCCATACCCCCACTCCTACGAGCAGTACTTC
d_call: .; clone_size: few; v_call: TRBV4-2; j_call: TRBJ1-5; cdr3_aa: CASSQERLGSSNQPQHF; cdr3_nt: TGTGCCAGCAGCCAAGAGAGATTGGGGTCTAGCAATCAGCCCCAGCATTTT
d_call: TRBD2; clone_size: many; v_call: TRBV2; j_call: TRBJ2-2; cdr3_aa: CASSELGTSVYTGELFF; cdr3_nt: TGTGCCAGCAGTGAACTAGGGACTAGCGTTTACACCGGGGAGCTGTTTTTT
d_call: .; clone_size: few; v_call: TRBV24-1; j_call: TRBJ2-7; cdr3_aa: CATSAVPAYEQYF; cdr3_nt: TGTGCCACCAGTGCGGTGCCGGCCTACGAGCAGTACTTC
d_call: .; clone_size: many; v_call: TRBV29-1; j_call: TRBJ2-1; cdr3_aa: CSVEESLYNEQFF; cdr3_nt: TGCAGCGTTGAAGAGAGTCTGTACAATGAGCAGTTCTTC
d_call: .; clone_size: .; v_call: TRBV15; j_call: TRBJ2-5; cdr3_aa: CATSIFRSGSPNF; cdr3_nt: TGTGCCACCAGCATCTTCAGATCGGGTAGTCCGAACTTC